The 4 T cell receptor beta chains presented below share a single source sample, sequenced in a study of control samples from healthy donors and cancer patients. Clones were read by immunoSEQ multiplex PCR, and TCRdb kept only the in-frame ones, dropping some. The sample shows roughly 100,000 clones, 83% of them seen only once. The sequenced sample consisted of blood. The receptors derive from a woman aged 45 to 65 in good health.

The V and J genes are TRBV30 and TRBJ1-1; D not resolved. This CDR3 is 16 amino acids long. CDR1 and CDR2 (germline): GTSNPN, SVGIG (reference sequence). V was clipped by 1 base and J by 0 bases, with 15 bases between them. CDR3 sequence (DNA): TGTGCCTGGAGTGGCCGTGGGGTACGCCTGAACACTGAAGCTTTCTTT. Its translation: CAWSGRGVRLNTEAFF. Full variable domain (outside the CDR3, taken from reference TRBV30 and TRBJ1-1): SQTIHQWPATLVQPVGSPLSLECTVEGTSNPNLYWYRQAAGRGLQLLFYSVGIGQISSEVPQNLSASRPQDRQFILSSKKLLLSDSGFYLCAWSGRGVRLNTEAFFGQGTRLTVV.

The chain joins TRBV5-4 to TRBJ2-7; D remains unclear. The V gene lost 4 bases and the J gene lost 1 base, with 9 bases spanning the gap. The germline CDR1 and CDR2 sequences are SGHNT and YYREEE (reference sequence). CDR3 length: 13 residues. The CDR3 region is CASSRIRSYEQYF. CDR3 nucleotides: TGTGCCAGCAGCAGAATTAGATCCTACGAGCAGTACTTC.

This rearrangement joins TRBV7-2 to TRBJ2-2, with a weak D call TRBD2 (6 bases). In germline, CDR1 is SGHTA, CDR2 FQGNSA. The CDR3 sequence is 16 residues long. With 5 bases removed from V and 6 bases from J, the gap between germline ends came to 19 bases. The CDR3: CASSPRGGSGSGELFF. The CDR3 nucleotides are TGTGCCAGCAGCCCTCGTGGAGGGAGTGGTTCCGGGGAGCTGTTTTTT.

The J gene is TRBJ2-5, the V gene TRBV5-1, with a tentative D call TRBD1 (5 bases). Germline values: CDR1 SGHRS, CDR2 YFSETQ. CDR3 length: 14 residues. V was pared by 0 bases and J by 2 bases, with 8 bases between. The CDR3 DNA is TGCGCCAGCAGCTTGGGACAGATACAAGAGACCCAGTACTTC. Its protein product is CASSLGQIQETQYF.